Below, 3 T cell receptor beta chains from the same sample are listed, as sequenced in a study of T cell responses to AZD1222 COVID-19 vaccine. The data were produced by immunoSEQ multiplex PCR, yet TCRdb's version contains in-frame clones alone and is incomplete. This table holds 95,000 to 110,000 clones, 90% to 95% found once. This specimen consisted of peripheral blood, obtained on day 0 of AZD1222 vaccination. The receptors stem from an adult in good health.

The chain links TRBV29-1 to TRBJ2-1; D is possibly TRBD1 (6 bases). The CDR3 consists of 18 residues. Trimming took off 6 bases at V and 5 bases at J, with 29 bases between the two ends. CDR1 is SQVTM and CDR2 is ANQGSEA in the germline V gene. The CDR3 DNA is TGCAGCGTGACCAACGACGACAGGCATCTATGGGAAGACAATGAGCAGTTCTTC. Translated: CSVTNDDRHLWEDNEQFF.

This chain joins TRBV29-1 and TRBJ1-5; 9 bases match TRBD1. The CDR3 is 13 amino acids. V was pared by 6 bases and J by 4 bases, with 4 bases of the junction left unmatched. Germline V gene data show CDR1 as SQVTM and CDR2 as ANQGSEA. CDR3 sequence reads: CSVRQGGNQPQHF. The CDR3 DNA sequence: TGCAGCGTGCGACAGGGGGGAAATCAGCCCCAGCATTTT.

This sequence joins TRBV28 and TRBJ1-1; 8 nucleotides agree with TRBD1. Germline V gives CDR1 MDHEN, CDR2 SYDVKM. V lost 6 bases, J lost 5 bases, and 8 bases stayed unmatched. The CDR3 has 14 amino acids. For the CDR3, the DNA is TGTGCCAGCAGCCCCCAGGGGGCGAGGACTGAAGCTTTCTTT. Its protein product is CASSPQGARTEAFF.